The sample holds many counts of the clone carrying this T cell receptor beta chain. These data originate in a study of neurological immune-mediated disorders. Synthesis of cDNA was performed by 5'RACE using 10-nucleotide random UMIs. TCRdb passed the 5' RACE reads through MiXCR, listing each CDR3 protein once. The table shows 26,000 or so distinct CDR3 sequences, with 20% to 25% occurring only once. Germline lookup yields CDR1 MNHNS and CDR2 SASEGT. The CDR3 extends over 14 amino acids. V lost 6 bases and J lost 0, with 10 bases in between. V and J are TRBV6-1 and TRBJ2-3; D not resolved. The sample was PBMCs. This clonotype was obtained from a woman aged 60-75 years in good health. CDR3 in DNA: TGTGCCAGCAGGAACACATTCAGCACAGATACGCAGTATTTT. Residues: CASRNTFSTDTQYF.